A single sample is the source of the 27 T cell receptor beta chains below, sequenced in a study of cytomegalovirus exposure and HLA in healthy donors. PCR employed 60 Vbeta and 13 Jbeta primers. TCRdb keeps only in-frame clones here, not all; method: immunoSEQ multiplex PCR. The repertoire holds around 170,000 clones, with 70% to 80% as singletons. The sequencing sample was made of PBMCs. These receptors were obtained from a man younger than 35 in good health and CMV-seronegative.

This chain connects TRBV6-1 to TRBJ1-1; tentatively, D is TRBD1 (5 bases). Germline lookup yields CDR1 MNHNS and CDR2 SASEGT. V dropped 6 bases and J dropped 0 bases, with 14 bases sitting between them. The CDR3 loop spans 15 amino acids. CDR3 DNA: TGTGCCAGCAGAGTACGGGCAGGGATGAACACTGAAGCTTTCTTT. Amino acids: CASRVRAGMNTEAFF.

The CDR3 is CASSQESGWGNIQYF. The CDR3 nucleotides are TGCGCCAGCAGCCAAGAGAGCGGGTGGGGAAACATTCAGTACTTC. The chain combines TRBV4-3 with TRBJ2-4; tentative D call: TRBD2 (6 bases). This CDR3 has 15 amino acids. From germline, CDR1 is LGHNA and CDR2 YSLEER. With 0 bases removed from V and 6 bases from J, the gap between germline ends came to 12 bases.

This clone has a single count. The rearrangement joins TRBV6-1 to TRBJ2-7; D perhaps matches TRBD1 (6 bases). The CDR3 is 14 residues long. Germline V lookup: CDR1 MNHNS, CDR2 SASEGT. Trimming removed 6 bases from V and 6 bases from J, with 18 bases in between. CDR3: CASRLQGTASEQYF. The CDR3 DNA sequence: TGTGCCAGCAGACTACAGGGTACGGCTAGCGAGCAGTACTTC.

CDR3 in DNA: TGTGCCAGTAGTATAGATGGGCAGGGGGAACAGCCCCAGCATTTT. Encoded protein: CASSIDGQGEQPQHF. This chain joins TRBV19 and TRBJ1-5, with 7 bases matching TRBD1. The V gene's germline CDR1 is LNHDA and CDR2 SQIVND (reference sequence). CDR3 length: 15 residues. The V and J ends lost 0 bases and 7 bases, in that order; junction bases with no gene match: 6.

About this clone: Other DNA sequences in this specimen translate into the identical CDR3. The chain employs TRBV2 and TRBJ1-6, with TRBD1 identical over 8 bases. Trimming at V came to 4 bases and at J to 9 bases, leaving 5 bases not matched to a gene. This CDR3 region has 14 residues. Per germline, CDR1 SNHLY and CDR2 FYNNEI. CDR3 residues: CASSGTGYFSPLHF. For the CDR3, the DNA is TGTGCCAGCAGTGGGACAGGGTATTTTTCACCCCTCCACTTT.

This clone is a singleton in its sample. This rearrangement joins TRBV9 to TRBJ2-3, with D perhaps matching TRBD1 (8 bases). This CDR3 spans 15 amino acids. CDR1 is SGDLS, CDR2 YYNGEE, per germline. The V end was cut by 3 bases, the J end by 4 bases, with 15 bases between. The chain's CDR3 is CASSAQTGGADTQYF. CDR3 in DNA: TGTGCCAGCAGCGCTCAAACAGGGGGGGCAGATACGCAGTATTTT.

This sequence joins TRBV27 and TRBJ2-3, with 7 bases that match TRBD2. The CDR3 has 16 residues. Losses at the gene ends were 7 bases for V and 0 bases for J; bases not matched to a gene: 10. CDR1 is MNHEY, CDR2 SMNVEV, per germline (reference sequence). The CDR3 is CASTTHGEGSTDTQYF. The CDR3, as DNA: TGTGCCAGCACCACACATGGGGAGGGCAGCACAGATACGCAGTATTTT.

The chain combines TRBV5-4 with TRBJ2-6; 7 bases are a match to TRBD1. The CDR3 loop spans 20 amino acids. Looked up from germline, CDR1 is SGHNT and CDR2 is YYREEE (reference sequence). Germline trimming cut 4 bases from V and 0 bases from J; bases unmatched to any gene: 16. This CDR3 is CASSLGTANALSSGANVLTF. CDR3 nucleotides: TGTGCCAGCAGCCTCGGGACAGCCAACGCCCTGAGCTCTGGGGCCAACGTCCTGACTTTC.

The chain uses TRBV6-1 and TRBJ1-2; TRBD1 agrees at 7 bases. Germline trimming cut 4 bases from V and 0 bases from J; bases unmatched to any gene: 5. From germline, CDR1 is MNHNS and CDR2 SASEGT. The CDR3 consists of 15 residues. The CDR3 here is CASSAAGTANYGYTF. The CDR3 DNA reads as TGTGCCAGCAGTGCCGCCGGGACAGCTAACTATGGCTACACCTTC.

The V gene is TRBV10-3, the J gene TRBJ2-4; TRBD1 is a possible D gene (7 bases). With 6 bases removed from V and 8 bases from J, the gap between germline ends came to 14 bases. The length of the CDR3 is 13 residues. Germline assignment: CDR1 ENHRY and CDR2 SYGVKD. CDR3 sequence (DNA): TGTGCCATCAGCAGGGGGGCCTGGGACATTCAGTACTTC. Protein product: CAISRGAWDIQYF.

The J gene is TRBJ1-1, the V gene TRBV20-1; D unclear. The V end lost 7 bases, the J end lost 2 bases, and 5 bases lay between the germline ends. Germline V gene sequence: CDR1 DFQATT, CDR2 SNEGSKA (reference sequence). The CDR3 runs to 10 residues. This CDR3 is CSGGNTEAFF. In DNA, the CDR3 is TGCAGTGGAGGAAACACTGAAGCTTTCTTT.

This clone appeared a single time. The CDR3 nucleotides are TGTGCCAGCAGCTTGGAAGGGGTCGAGTTCGTAAACATTCAGTACTTC. Its protein is CASSLEGVEFVNIQYF. This chain joins TRBV5-5 and TRBJ2-4; TRBD1 might be the D (5 bases). The germline V gene encodes CDR1 SGHKS and CDR2 YYEKEE (reference sequence). V lost 0 bases and J lost 6, with 16 bases in between. The CDR3 is 16 residues long.

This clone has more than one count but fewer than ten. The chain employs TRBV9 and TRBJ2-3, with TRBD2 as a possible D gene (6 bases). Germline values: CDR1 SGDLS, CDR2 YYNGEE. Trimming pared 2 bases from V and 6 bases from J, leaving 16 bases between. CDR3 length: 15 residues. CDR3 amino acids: CASSVSGAGQDTQYF. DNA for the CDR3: TGTGCCAGCAGCGTTTCGGGAGCAGGTCAGGATACGCAGTATTTT.

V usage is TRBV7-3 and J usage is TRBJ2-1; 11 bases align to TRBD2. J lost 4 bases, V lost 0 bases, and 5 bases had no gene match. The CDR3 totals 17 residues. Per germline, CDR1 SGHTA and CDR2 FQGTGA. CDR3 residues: CASSLTPGLAVYNEQFF. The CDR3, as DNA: TGTGCCAGCAGCTTAACCCCGGGACTAGCGGTATACAATGAGCAGTTCTTC.

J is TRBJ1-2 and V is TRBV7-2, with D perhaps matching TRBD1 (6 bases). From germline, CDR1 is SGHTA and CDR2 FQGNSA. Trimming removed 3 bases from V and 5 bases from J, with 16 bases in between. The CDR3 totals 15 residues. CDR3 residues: CASSFDRRLGYGYTF. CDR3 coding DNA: TGTGCCAGCAGCTTCGACAGGAGGCTGGGGTATGGCTACACCTTC.

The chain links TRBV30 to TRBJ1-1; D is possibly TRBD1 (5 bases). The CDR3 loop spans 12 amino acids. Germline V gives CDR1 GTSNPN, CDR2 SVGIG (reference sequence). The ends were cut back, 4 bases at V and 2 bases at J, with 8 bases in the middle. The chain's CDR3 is CAWNRLNTEAFF. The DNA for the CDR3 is TGTGCCTGGAACAGGCTAAACACTGAAGCTTTCTTT.

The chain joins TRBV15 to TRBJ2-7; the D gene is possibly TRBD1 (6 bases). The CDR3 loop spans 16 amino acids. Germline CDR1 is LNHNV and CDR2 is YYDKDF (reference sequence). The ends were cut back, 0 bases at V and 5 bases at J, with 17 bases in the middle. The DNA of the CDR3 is TGTGCCACCAGCAGAGAATGGGGAAGGGGGTCCGACGAGCAGTACTTC. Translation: CATSREWGRGSDEQYF.

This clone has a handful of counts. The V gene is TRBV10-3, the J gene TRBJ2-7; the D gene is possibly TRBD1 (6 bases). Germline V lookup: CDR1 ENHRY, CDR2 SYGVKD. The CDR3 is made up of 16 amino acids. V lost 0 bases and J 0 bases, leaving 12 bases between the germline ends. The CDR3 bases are TGTGCCATCAGTGAGTCGATTTTCAGGGGCTCCTACGAGCAGTACTTC. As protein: CAISESIFRGSYEQYF.

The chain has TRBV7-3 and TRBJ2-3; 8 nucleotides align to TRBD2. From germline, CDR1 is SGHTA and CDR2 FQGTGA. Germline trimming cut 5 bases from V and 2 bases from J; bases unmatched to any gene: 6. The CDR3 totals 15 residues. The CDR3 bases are TGTGCCAGCAGCCTTAGCGGGGTTGACACAGATACGCAGTATTTT. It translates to CASSLSGVDTDTQYF. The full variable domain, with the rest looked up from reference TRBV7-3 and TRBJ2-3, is GAGVSQTPSNKVTEKGKYVELRCDPISGHTALYWYRQSLGQGPEFLIYFQGTGAADDSGLPNDRFFAVRPEGSVSTLKIQRTERGDSAVYLCASSLSGVDTDTQYFGPGTRLTVL.

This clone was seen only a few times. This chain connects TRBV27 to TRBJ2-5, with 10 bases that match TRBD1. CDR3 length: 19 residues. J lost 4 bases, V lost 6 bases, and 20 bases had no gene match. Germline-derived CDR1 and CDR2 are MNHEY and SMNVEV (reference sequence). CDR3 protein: CASSPRRYLGTGVPETQYF. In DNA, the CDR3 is TGTGCCAGCAGCCCCCGAAGGTACCTGGGGACAGGGGTCCCAGAGACCCAGTACTTC.

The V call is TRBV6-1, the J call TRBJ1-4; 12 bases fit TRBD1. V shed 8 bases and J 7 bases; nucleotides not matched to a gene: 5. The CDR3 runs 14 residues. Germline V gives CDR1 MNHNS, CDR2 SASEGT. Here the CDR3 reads CASGTGGSGEKLFF. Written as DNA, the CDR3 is TGTGCCAGCGGGACAGGGGGCTCGGGTGAAAAACTGTTTTTT.

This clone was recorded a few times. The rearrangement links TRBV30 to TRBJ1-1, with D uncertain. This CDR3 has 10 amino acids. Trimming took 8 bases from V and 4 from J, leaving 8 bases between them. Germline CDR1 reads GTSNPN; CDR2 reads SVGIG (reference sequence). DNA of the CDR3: TGTGCCCTCGGGGTCACTGAAGCTTTCTTT. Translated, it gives CALGVTEAFF.

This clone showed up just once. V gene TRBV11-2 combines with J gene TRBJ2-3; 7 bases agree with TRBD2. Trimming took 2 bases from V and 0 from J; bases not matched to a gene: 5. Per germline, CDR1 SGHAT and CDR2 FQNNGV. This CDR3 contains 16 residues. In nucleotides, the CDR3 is TGTGCCAGCAGCTTACTAGGACTAGTGAGCACAGATACGCAGTATTTT. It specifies CASSLLGLVSTDTQYF.

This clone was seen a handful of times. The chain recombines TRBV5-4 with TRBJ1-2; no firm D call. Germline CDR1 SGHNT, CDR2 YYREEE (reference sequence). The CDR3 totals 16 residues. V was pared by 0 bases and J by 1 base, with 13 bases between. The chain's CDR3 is CASSLESGTFNYGYTF. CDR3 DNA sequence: TGTGCCAGCAGCTTGGAGTCTGGCACATTTAACTATGGCTACACCTTC. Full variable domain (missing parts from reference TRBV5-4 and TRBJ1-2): ETGVTQSPTHLIKTRGQQVTLRCSSQSGHNTVSWYQQALGQGPQFIFQYYREEENGRGNFPPRFSGLQFPNYSSELNVNALELDDSALYLCASSLESGTFNYGYTFGSGTRLTVV.

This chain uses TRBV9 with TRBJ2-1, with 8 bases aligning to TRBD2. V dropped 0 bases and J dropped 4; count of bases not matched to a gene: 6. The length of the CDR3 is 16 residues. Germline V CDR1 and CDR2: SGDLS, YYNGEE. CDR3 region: CASSVVGGGRYNEQFF. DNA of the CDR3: TGTGCCAGCAGCGTAGTCGGGGGGGGAAGATACAATGAGCAGTTCTTC.

In DNA form, the CDR3 reads TGCGCCAGCAGCCAAGATGAGGCTGAGGAGACCCAGTACTTC. Amino acid sequence: CASSQDEAEETQYF. The chain uses TRBV4-3 and TRBJ2-5, with D hard to call. Germline V gene lookup returns CDR1 LGHNA and CDR2 YSLEER. The V end was cut by 0 bases, the J end by 5 bases, with 10 bases between. CDR3 length: 14 residues.

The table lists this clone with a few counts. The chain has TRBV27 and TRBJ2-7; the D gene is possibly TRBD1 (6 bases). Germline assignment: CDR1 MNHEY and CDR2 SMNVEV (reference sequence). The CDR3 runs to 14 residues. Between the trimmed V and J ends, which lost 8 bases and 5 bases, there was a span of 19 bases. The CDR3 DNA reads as TGTGCCAGCTACCAGGGGTGGGATTCCCACGAGCAGTACTTC. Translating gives CASYQGWDSHEQYF.